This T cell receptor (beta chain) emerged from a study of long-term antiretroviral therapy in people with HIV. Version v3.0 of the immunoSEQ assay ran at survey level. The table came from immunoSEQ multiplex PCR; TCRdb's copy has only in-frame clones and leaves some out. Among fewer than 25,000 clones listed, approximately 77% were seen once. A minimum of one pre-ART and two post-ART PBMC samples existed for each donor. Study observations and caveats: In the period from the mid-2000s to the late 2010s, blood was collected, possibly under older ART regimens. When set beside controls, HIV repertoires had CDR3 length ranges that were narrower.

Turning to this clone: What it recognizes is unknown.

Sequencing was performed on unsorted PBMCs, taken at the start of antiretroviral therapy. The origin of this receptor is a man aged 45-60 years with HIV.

The CDR3 sequence is CACREGGTYEQYF. The CDR3 nucleotides read TGTGCCTGTAGGGAAGGGGGGACCTACGAGCAGTACTTC. The chain couples TRBV30 to TRBJ2-7; TRBD1 or TRBD2 may be the D gene (6 bases each). V was trimmed by 6 bases and J by 2 bases, leaving 14 bases between them. CDR1 is GTSNPN, CDR2 SVGIG, per germline (reference sequence). The CDR3 sequence is 13 residues long. Looking up the rest from reference TRBV30 and TRBJ2-7 gives the full variable domain: SQTIHQWPATLVQPVGSPLSLECTVEGTSNPNLYWYRQAAGRGLQLLFYSVGIGQISSEVPQNLSASRPQDRQFILSSKKLLLSDSGFYLCACREGGTYEQYFGPGTRLTVT.